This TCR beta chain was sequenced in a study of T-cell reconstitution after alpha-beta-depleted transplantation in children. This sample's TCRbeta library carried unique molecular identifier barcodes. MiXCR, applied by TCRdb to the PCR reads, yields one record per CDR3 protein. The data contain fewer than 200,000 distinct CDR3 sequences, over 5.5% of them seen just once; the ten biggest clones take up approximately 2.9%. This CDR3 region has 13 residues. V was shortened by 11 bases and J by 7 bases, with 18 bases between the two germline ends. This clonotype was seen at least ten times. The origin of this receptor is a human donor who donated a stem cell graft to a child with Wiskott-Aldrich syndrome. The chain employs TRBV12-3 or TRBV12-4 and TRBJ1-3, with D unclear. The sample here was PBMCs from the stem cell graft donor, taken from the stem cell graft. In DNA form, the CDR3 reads TGTGCCGGTCCCTGGACCTATGGTAACACCATATATTTT. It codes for CAGPWTYGNTIYF.